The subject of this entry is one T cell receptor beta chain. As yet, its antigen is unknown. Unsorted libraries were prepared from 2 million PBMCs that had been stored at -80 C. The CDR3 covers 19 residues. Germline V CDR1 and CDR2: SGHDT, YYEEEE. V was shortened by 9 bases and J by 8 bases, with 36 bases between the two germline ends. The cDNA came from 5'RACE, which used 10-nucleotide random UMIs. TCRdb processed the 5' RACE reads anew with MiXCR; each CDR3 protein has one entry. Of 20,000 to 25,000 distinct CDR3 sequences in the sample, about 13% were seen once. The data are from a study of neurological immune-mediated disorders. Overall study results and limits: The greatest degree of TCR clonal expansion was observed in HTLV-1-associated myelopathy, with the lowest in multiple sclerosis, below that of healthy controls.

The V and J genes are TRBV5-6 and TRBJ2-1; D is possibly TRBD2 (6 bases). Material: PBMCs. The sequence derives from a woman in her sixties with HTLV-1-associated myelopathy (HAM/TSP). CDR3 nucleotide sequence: TGTGCCACCGAGAGACGTGTGGGGTTAGTGGGAGGACTTGGCGATGAGCAGTTCTTC. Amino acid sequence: CATERRVGLVGGLGDEQFF. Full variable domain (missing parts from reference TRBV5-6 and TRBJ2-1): DAGVTQSPTHLIKTRGQQVTLRCSPKSGHDTVSWYQQALGQGPQFIFQYYEEEERQRGNFPDRFSGHQFPNYSSELNVNALLLGDSALYLCATERRVGLVGGLGDEQFFGPGTRLTVL.